Ten or more counts support the clone carrying this TCR beta chain. Its antigen remains unknown. TCRdb re-called the RACE reads through MiXCR, storing one row per CDR3 protein. In the table there are 300,000 to 450,000 distinct CDR3 sequences, 5.1% of which are singletons. Germline CDR1 is SGHTA and CDR2 is FQGNSA. V lost 1 base, J lost 4 bases, and 19 bases lay in between. CDR3 length: 17 residues. The time point is: pre-sensitization, week 0. Treatment specified: therapeutic diphenylcyclopropenone sensitization with weekly scalp DPC. This sample was included in a study of human T cells and chemical hapten exposure. Study overall: The study lasted 20 to 25 weeks, and patients were dosed weekly with diphenylcyclopropenone on the scalp throughout. Study-level points and caveats: As patch test score rose, PT1 expanded TCR counts tended to rise as well. It was expanded TCRs that formed significantly more large CDR3 similarity clusters than controls did.

This receptor was taken from a woman aged 45-60 years with alopecia areata. Some clones in this sample may be carry-over from other donors' samples. The chain joins TRBV7-2 to TRBJ2-5, with D possibly being TRBD1 (6 bases). Sequencing used whole blood, obtained in connection with sensitization to the hapten diphenylcyclopropenone (DPC). The CDR3 sequence: CASSLGQGTSIRETQYF. The CDR3 DNA reads as TGTGCCAGCAGCTTAGGTCAGGGGACCTCGATCAGAGAGACCCAGTACTTC.